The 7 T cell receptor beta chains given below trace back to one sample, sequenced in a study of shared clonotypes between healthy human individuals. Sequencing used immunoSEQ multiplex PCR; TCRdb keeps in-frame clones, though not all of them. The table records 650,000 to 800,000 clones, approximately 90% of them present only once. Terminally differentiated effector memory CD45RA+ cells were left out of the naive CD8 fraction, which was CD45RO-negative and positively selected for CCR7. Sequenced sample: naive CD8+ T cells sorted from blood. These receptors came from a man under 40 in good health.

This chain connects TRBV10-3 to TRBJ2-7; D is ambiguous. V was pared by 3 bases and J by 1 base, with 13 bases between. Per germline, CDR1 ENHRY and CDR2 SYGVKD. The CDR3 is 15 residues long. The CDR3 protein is CAISDVQWPSYEQYF. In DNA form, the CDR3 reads TGTGCCATCAGTGATGTTCAGTGGCCTTCCTACGAGCAGTACTTC.

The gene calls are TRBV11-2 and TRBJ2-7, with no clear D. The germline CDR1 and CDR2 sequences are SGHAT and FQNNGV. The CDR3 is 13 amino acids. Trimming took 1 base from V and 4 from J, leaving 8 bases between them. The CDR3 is CASSLVERYEQYF. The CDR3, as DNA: TGTGCCAGCAGCTTAGTTGAAAGGTACGAGCAGTACTTC.

The CDR3 sequence: CASITGAGLTDTQYF. The CDR3 nucleotides are TGCGCCAGCATTACAGGAGCTGGTTTGACAGATACGCAGTATTTT. The chain combines TRBV10-2 with TRBJ2-3, with D possibly being TRBD1 (5 bases). Deletions cut 7 bases from V and 3 bases from J, with 17 bases between. The germline CDR1 and CDR2 sequences are WSHSY and SAAADI. The CDR3 loop spans 15 amino acids.

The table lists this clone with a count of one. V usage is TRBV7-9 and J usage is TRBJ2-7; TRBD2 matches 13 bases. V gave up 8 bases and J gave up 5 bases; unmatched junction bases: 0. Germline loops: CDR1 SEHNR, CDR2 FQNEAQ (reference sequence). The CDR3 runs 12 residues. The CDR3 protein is CASGLAGDEQYF. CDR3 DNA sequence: TGTGCCAGCGGACTAGCGGGAGACGAGCAGTACTTC.

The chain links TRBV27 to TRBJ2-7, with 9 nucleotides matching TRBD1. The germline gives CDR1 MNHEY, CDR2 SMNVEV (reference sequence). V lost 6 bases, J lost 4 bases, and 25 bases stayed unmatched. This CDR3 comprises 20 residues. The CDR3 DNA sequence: TGTGCCAGCAGCCCAGTCCGGGACAGGGAATCCCCGGGCCCAGCGTACGAGCAGTACTTC. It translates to CASSPVRDRESPGPAYEQYF.

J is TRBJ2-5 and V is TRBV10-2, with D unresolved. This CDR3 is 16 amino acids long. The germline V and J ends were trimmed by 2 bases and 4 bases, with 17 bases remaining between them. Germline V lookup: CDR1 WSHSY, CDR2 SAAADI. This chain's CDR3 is CASSEGDSIWRETQYF. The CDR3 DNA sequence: TGCGCCAGCAGTGAGGGGGATTCGATTTGGCGAGAGACCCAGTACTTC.

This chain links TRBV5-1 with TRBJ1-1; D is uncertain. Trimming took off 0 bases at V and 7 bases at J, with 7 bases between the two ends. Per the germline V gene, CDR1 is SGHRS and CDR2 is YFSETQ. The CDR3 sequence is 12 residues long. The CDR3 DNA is TGCGCCAGCAGCTTGGTAGGGCTTGAAGCTTTCTTT. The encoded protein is CASSLVGLEAFF.